These 12 T cell receptor beta chains originate from one sample sequenced in a study of shared clonotypes between healthy human individuals. Sequencing used immunoSEQ multiplex PCR; TCRdb keeps in-frame clones, though not all of them. This table has 1.6 million or so clones, approximately 96% appearing once. The sequenced sample consisted of naive CD4+ T cells sorted from blood. Subset of the sample: CD45RA+ positively selected. Receptor source: a man aged 25 to 40 in good health.

A remark on this clone: The same CDR3 arises from other DNA sequences in this sample as well. The J gene is TRBJ1-1, the V gene TRBV5-1, with TRBD1 as a possible D gene (5 bases). CDR1 and CDR2 (germline): SGHRS, YFSETQ. V lost 4 bases to trimming and J lost 1 base, with 11 bases between them. The CDR3 is 14 amino acids. CDR3 protein: CASSPTTGNTEAFF. The CDR3 nucleotides are TGCGCCAGCAGCCCTACTACAGGGAACACTGAAGCTTTCTTT.

This chain links TRBV18 with TRBJ2-1; maybe TRBD1 (5 bases). Looked up from germline, CDR1 is KGHSH and CDR2 is LQKENI. The CDR3 contains 14 residues. Trimming removed 0 bases from V and 5 bases from J, with 8 bases in between. DNA of the CDR3: TGTGCCAGCTCACCACCTTCCAGGGACAATGAGCAGTTCTTC. Encoded protein: CASSPPSRDNEQFF.

The chain couples TRBV28 to TRBJ2-7; 8 nucleotides line up with TRBD2. This CDR3 contains 14 residues. The germline V gene has CDR1 MDHEN and CDR2 SYDVKM. With V trimmed by 6 bases and J by 6 bases, 10 bases remained unmatched. CDR3 DNA: TGTGCCAGCAGGACCGGGACTAGTATATTCGAGCAGTACTTC. It encodes CASRTGTSIFEQYF. Using reference TRBV28 and TRBJ2-7 for the parts outside the CDR3, the full variable domain is DVKVTQSSRYLVKRTGEKVFLECVQDMDHENMFWYRQDPGLGLRLIYFSYDVKMKEKGDIPEGYSVSREKKERFSLILESASTNQTSMYLCASRTGTSIFEQYFGPGTRLTVT.

This chain uses TRBV11-3 with TRBJ2-3; D call uncertain. Trimming removed 7 bases from V and 2 bases from J, with 13 bases in between. The CDR3 extends over 14 amino acids. The germline CDR1 and CDR2 sequences are SGHNT and YENEEA. CDR3: CASKVSHLTDTQYF. The CDR3 DNA sequence: TGTGCCAGCAAGGTTAGCCACCTCACAGATACGCAGTATTTT. The entire variable domain, with the rest obtained from reference TRBV11-3 and TRBJ2-3, is as follows: EAGVVQSPRYKIIEKKQPVAFWCNPISGHNTLYWYLQNLGQGPELLIRYENEEAVDDSQLPKDRFSAERLKGVDSTLKIQPAELGDSAVYLCASKVSHLTDTQYFGPGTRLTVL.

The chain carries TRBV28 and TRBJ2-1, with TRBD2 matching 9 bases. This CDR3 has 17 residues. V shed 3 bases and J 1 base; nucleotides not matched to a gene: 7. CDR1 is MDHEN and CDR2 is SYDVKM in the germline V gene. The CDR3 sequence is CASSFPLGLASYNEQFF. DNA for the CDR3: TGTGCCAGCAGTTTCCCCTTAGGACTAGCGTCCTACAATGAGCAGTTCTTC.

V is TRBV19 and J is TRBJ2-3; 7 positions agree with TRBD1. CDR3 length: 16 residues. J lost 1 base, V lost 3 bases, and 7 bases had no gene match. The germline CDR1 and CDR2 sequences are LNHDA and SQIVND (reference sequence). The CDR3 spells CASSISGTAGTDTQYF. The CDR3 DNA sequence: TGTGCCAGTAGTATCTCCGGGACAGCCGGCACAGATACGCAGTATTTT.

The chain employs TRBV28 and TRBJ2-3; 8 bases align to TRBD1. CDR1 and CDR2 from the germline V gene are MDHEN and SYDVKM. Unmatched junction bases numbered 6, after V lost 6 bases and J lost 4 bases. The CDR3 sequence is 14 residues long. The CDR3 region has the DNA TGTGCCAGCAGCCGGCAGGGGGCCGCAGATACGCAGTATTTT. Amino acids: CASSRQGAADTQYF.

This rearrangement joins TRBV5-5 to TRBJ2-5, with no clear D. Germline loops: CDR1 SGHKS, CDR2 YYEKEE (reference sequence). The CDR3 totals 13 residues. Trimming took off 7 bases at V and 2 bases at J, with 12 bases between the two ends. CDR3 sequence reads: CASGKIPQETQYF. The CDR3 DNA reads TGTGCCAGCGGGAAGATCCCACAAGAGACCCAGTACTTC.

The chain employs TRBV9 and TRBJ1-1; D unresolved. Germline V gene data show CDR1 as SGDLS and CDR2 as YYNGEE. The V gene lost 2 bases and the J gene lost 0 bases, with 8 bases spanning the gap. This CDR3 has 14 residues. The CDR3 loop is CASSVEGLNTEAFF. The CDR3 DNA sequence: TGTGCCAGCAGCGTGGAGGGATTGAACACTGAAGCTTTCTTT.

This sequence joins TRBV28 and TRBJ1-2, with 9 bases aligning to TRBD1. The CDR3 consists of 15 residues. Germline CDR1 and CDR2: MDHEN and SYDVKM. V was clipped by 2 bases and J by 3 bases; unmatched bases: 4. The CDR3 is CASSLGDRDYYGYTF. DNA for the CDR3: TGTGCCAGCAGTTTAGGGGACAGGGATTACTATGGCTACACCTTC.

The rearrangement uses TRBV6-1 and TRBJ2-7; TRBD1 agrees at 10 bases. Germline CDR1 and CDR2: MNHNS and SASEGT. The CDR3 length is 15 residues. V was clipped by 8 bases and J by 3 bases; unmatched bases: 10. CDR3 bases: TGTGCCAGCCCGGGGGGGACAGGGGTTTACTACGAGCAGTACTTC. It translates to CASPGGTGVYYEQYF.

CDR3 loop: CASIAGDTERINYGYTF. The CDR3 DNA follows: TGTGCCAGTATTGCTGGGGACACCGAAAGAATTAACTATGGCTACACCTTC. This chain uses TRBV19 with TRBJ1-2; D might be TRBD1 (6 bases). CDR1 and CDR2 (germline): LNHDA, SQIVND (reference sequence). Trimming removed 7 bases at V and 1 base at J, with 22 bases between. This CDR3 is built from 17 residues.